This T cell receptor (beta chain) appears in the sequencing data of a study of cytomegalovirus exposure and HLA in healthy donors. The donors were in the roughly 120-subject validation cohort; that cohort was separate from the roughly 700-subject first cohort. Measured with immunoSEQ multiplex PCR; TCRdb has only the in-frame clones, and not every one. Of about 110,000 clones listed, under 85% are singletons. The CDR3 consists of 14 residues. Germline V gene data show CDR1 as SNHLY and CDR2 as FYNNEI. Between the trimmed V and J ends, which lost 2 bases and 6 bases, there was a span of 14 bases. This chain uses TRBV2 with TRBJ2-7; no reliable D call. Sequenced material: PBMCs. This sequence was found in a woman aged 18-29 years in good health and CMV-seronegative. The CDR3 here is CASSEPPFSGEQYF. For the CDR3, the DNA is TGTGCCAGCAGTGAACCCCCTTTCTCCGGCGAGCAGTACTTC.